Described below is a single TCR beta chain sequence and its context. The antigen is not known. Libraries were prepared by immunoSEQ multiplex PCR; TCRdb keeps only in-frame clonotypes and omits some of them. This sample has 40,000 to 55,000 clones, with 94% found just once. Germline V lookup: CDR1 SGHNT, CDR2 YYREEE (reference sequence). CDR3 size: 16 residues. Losses at the gene ends were 4 bases for V and 4 bases for J; bases not matched to a gene: 7. The sample is drawn from a study of human thymus T cells. During surgery, about 0.5-1 mL peripheral blood was drawn from four of eight donors. Findings of the study overall: Gene usage (both V and J) appeared biased in thymic and blood repertoires.

The material sequenced was blood. The V call is TRBV5-4, the J call TRBJ2-2, with 10 nucleotides matching TRBD2. This TCR derives from a boy under two years old with a congenital heart defect but otherwise immunologically healthy. The CDR3 coding sequence is TGTGCCAGCAGCCTTAAGCGGGGGGGCCTCACCGGGGAGCTGTTTTTT. Protein product: CASSLKRGGLTGELFF.